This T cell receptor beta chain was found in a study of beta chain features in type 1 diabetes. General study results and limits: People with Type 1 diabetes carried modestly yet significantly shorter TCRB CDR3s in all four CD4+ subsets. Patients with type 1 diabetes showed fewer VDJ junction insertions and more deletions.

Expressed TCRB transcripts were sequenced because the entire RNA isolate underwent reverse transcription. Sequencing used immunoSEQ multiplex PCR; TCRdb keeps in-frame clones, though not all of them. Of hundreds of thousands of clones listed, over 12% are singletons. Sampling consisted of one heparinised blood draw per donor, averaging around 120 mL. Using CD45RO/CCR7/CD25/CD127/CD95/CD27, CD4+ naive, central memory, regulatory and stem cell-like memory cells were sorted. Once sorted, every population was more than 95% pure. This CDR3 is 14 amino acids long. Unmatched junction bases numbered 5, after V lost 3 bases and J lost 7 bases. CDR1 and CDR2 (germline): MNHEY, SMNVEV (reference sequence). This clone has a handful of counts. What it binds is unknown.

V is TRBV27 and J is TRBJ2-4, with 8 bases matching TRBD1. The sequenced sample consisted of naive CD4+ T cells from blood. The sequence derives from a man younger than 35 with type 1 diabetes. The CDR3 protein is CASSFGTGANIQYF. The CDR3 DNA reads TGTGCCAGCAGTTTTGGGACAGGAGCCAACATTCAGTACTTC.